This entry concerns a single T cell receptor (beta chain). Its antigen remains unknown. The source of the sample is a study of beta chain features in type 1 diabetes. Study-wide findings and caveats: Researchers report that Type 1 diabetes patients had moderately but significantly shorter TCRB CDR3s across all four CD4+ subsets.

CDR1 SQVTM and CDR2 ANQGSEA come from the germline V gene. V lost 5 bases, J lost 1 base, and 7 bases lay in between. The CDR3 length is 12 residues. The isolated RNA, all of it, was reverse transcribed, so expressed TCRB transcripts were what got sequenced. The repertoire was sequenced with immunoSEQ multiplex PCR; TCRdb's copy has only in-frame clones and lacks some. In the table there are hundreds of thousands of clones, 13% of which are singletons. The chain joins TRBV29-1 to TRBJ2-3; D is undetermined. The sequence was obtained from a man aged 18 to 30 with type 1 diabetes. Sequencing used naive CD4+ T cells from blood. This chain's CDR3 is CSVIAGTDTQYF. The CDR3, as DNA: TGCAGCGTTATTGCGGGCACAGATACGCAGTATTTT.